This TCR beta chain was profiled in a study of control samples from healthy donors and cancer patients. The germline V gene encodes CDR1 MNHEY and CDR2 SVGEGT. Unmatched junction bases numbered 9, after V lost 0 bases and J lost 2 bases. This CDR3 comprises 17 residues. Sequencing was performed with immunoSEQ multiplex PCR; in TCRdb, only in-frame clones are kept and a portion is missing. Seen here are tens of thousands of clones, about 88% observed once, and the top ten hold 7.5% to 8%. V and J are TRBV6-2 or TRBV6-3 and TRBJ1-2, with 7 bases matching TRBD1. The TCR sequence derives from a woman aged 55-70 years in good health. Sequenced material: blood. CDR3 protein: CASSYSGTEPKNYGYTF. CDR3 coding DNA: TGTGCCAGCAGTTACTCGGGGACAGAACCCAAAAACTATGGCTACACCTTC.